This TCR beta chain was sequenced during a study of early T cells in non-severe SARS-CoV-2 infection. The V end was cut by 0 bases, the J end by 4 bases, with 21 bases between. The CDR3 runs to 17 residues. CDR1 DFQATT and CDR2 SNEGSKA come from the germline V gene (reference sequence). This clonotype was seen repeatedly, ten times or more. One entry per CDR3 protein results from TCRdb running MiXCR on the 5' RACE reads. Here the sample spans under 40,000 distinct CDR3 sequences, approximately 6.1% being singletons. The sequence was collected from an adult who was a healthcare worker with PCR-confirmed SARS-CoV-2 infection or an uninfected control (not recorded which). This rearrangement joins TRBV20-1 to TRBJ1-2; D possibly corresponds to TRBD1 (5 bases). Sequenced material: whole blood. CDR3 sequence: CSARDMAPGAFGYGYTF. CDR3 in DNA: TGCAGTGCTAGAGATATGGCACCCGGGGCGTTTGGCTATGGCTACACCTTC.